This entry is about one T cell receptor beta chain. TCRdb keeps only in-frame clones here, not all; method: immunoSEQ multiplex PCR. The sample records 220,000 or so clones, about 80% being singletons. These data come from a study of blood T cell repertoires in COVID-19. Study in general: COVID-19 samples from acute and convalescent phases originated in the United States, Italy and Spain.

Germline lookup yields CDR1 MDHEN and CDR2 SYDVKM. The V segment lost 7 bases and the J segment 2 bases; nucleotides outside the gene matches: 10. CDR3 length: 16 residues. The TCR sequence derives from a woman in her thirties or forties with acute COVID-19. Sequencing was performed on PBMCs or T cells enriched from blood (not recorded which). V and J are TRBV28 and TRBJ2-5; 10 bases are shared with TRBD2. Here the CDR3 DNA reads TGTGCCAGCACACCCCTAGCGGGAGACATACAAGAGACCCAGTACTTC. It translates to CASTPLAGDIQETQYF.